The present T cell receptor (beta chain) was sequenced within a study of identical twins. Via MiXCR, TCRdb re-called the 5' RACE reads, giving one row per CDR3 protein. This table has 350,000 or so distinct CDR3 sequences, approximately 10% appearing once. This CDR3 region has 13 residues. Germline CDR1 and CDR2: SGHTA and FQGNSA. V was pared by 4 bases and J by 4 bases, with 8 bases between. The chain has TRBV7-2 and TRBJ1-3; D is unclear. The origin of this receptor is a woman in her forties or fifties in good health. The specimen was naive T cells sorted from blood. The CDR3 nucleotides read TGTGCCAGCAGCTCTAGCGAAGGAAACACCATATATTTT. This gives the protein CASSSSEGNTIYF.